The sequence of this T cell receptor beta chain was determined in a study of blood T cells in healthy people across ages. This clonotype was recorded a few times. PCR was performed a second time for roughly 7 to 11 cycles using a sample-barcoded 5' primer and a J-beta primer mix. TCRdb reprocessed the 5' RACE reads via MiXCR and lists one record per CDR3 protein. The data contain about 1,400,000 distinct CDR3 sequences, roughly 45% of them seen just once; the ten biggest clones take up 7.9%. The sequencing input was blood. The clonotype comes from a woman aged 18 to 35 in good health.

CDR3 protein: CASSFSWGFEAFF. The CDR3 DNA reads as TGTGCCAGCAGCTTCAGTTGGGGTTTTGAAGCTTTCTTT. V is TRBV7-2 and J is TRBJ1-1; D unresolved. Germline CDR1 is SGHTA and CDR2 is FQGNSA. V lost 3 bases, J lost 7 bases, and 12 bases lay in between. This CDR3 is built from 13 residues.